The rows below give T cell receptor beta chains drawn from one sample of a study of blood T cell repertoires in COVID-19. Libraries were prepared by immunoSEQ multiplex PCR; TCRdb keeps only in-frame clonotypes and omits some of them. The sample has 150,000 or so clones, 87% seen once. Sequenced material: peripheral blood. The receptors come from a human donor in a cohort sampled during active COVID-19. CDR3s include the opening cysteine and the closing phenylalanine or tryptophan. The order of the fields is J gene, D gene, V gene, clone size, CDR3 length, CDR3 DNA, CDR3 protein. A D gene is named only where the DNA matches it firmly. Clone size is given for some rows only: seen once, a few or many times, or a class if the clone is expanded.

TRBJ2-7,NA,TRBV7-9,NA,13,TGTGCCAGCAGCTCGGACAGTTTCTACGAGCAGTACTTC,CASSSDSFYEQYF
TRBJ1-2,NA,TRBV7-2,NA,14,TGTGCCAGCAGCTTAGGGGGGGGCAACTATGGCTACACCTTC,CASSLGGGNYGYTF
TRBJ2-5,TRBD1,TRBV7-2,NA,15,TGTGCCAGCAGCCCCACTCCAGGGGGCGAAGAGACCCAGTACTTC,CASSPTPGGEETQYF
TRBJ2-7,NA,TRBV15,NA,14,TGTGCCACCAGCAAGAGTGGGACTGTCTACGAGCAGTACTTC,CATSKSGTVYEQYF
TRBJ2-7,TRBD1,TRBV19,NA,15,TGTGCCAGTAGTACCGGACAGGGGGCGCTTTACGAGCAGTACTTC,CASSTGQGALYEQYF
TRBJ2-5,TRBD1,TRBV6-5,NA,14,TGTGCCAGCAGAAATACAGGGGGGATAGAGACCCAGTACTTC,CASRNTGGIETQYF
TRBJ2-7,TRBD1,TRBV6-2/TRBV6-3,few,13,TGTGCCAGCAGTAAGACAGGGAACTACGAGCAGTACTTC,CASSKTGNYEQYF
TRBJ2-4,NA,TRBV4-1,NA,15,TGCGCCAGCAGCCCAGGACTTCTAGCCAAAAACATTCAGTACTTC,CASSPGLLAKNIQYF
TRBJ2-7,TRBD1,TRBV28,many,13,TGTGCCAGCAGCTATGGACAGGGGAACGAGCAGTACTTC,CASSYGQGNEQYF
TRBJ2-7,NA,TRBV11-2,NA,14,TGTGCCAGCAGCTTAGGGCTCACTAGGATCGCGCAGTACTTC,CASSLGLTRIAQYF